The 16 T cell receptor beta chains below come from one sample, sequenced in a study of blood T cell repertoires in COVID-19. The data were produced by immunoSEQ multiplex PCR, yet TCRdb's version contains in-frame clones alone and is incomplete. The repertoire includes 28,000 or so clones, roughly 88% of them detected once, and 20% to 30% sits in the top ten. The specimen was peripheral blood. Receptors were obtained from a human donor in a cohort sampled during active COVID-19.

The J gene is TRBJ2-1, the V gene TRBV3-1 (or the pseudogene TRBV3-2); TRBD2 aligns across 14 bases. The length of the CDR3 is 19 residues. Unmatched junction bases numbered 11, after V lost 4 bases and J lost 3 bases. Germline V lookup: CDR1 LGHDT, CDR2 YNNKEL (reference sequence). The CDR3 DNA reads TGTGCCAGCAGCCTCGGGACTAGCGGGGGAACGAGACTCTACAATGAGCAGTTCTTC. The encoded protein is CASSLGTSGGTRLYNEQFF.

The chain links TRBV5-8 to TRBJ1-2; 8 nucleotides line up with TRBD1. After removal of 5 bases from V and 7 bases from J, the junction contained 13 bases not matched to a gene. CDR3 size: 15 residues. Germline V lookup: CDR1 SGHTS, CDR2 YDEGEE. As DNA, the CDR3 is TGTGCCAGCAGTTATGGACAGGGATCATTTCGTGGCTACACCTTC. This gives the protein CASSYGQGSFRGYTF.

J is TRBJ1-2 and V is TRBV2; possibly TRBD1 for D (6 bases). The V gene lost 9 bases and the J gene lost 1 base, with 15 bases spanning the gap. Germline V CDR1 and CDR2: SNHLY, FYNNEI. CDR3 size: 14 residues. This CDR3 reads CARGGSRGNYGYTF. The CDR3, as DNA: TGTGCCAGAGGGGGTTCGAGGGGTAACTATGGCTACACCTTC.

The V and J genes are TRBV18 and TRBJ1-2, with 7 bases fitting TRBD1. V lost 3 bases to trimming and J lost 0 bases; unmatched junction nucleotides: 7. This CDR3 comprises 16 residues. Germline lookup yields CDR1 KGHSH and CDR2 LQKENI. CDR3 residues: CASSPTRDRANYGYTF. The CDR3 region has the DNA TGTGCCAGCTCACCTACCCGGGACAGAGCTAACTATGGCTACACCTTC.

The chain employs TRBV6-5 and TRBJ1-6; D is ambiguous. Germline V CDR1 and CDR2: MNHEY, SVGAGI. The CDR3 extends over 12 amino acids. V was pared by 8 bases and J by 9 bases, with 11 bases between. This CDR3 reads CASRTQTSPLHF. The CDR3 DNA is TGTGCCAGCCGGACTCAGACTTCACCCCTCCACTTT.

The genes are TRBV6-5 and TRBJ1-2; TRBD1 aligns across 7 bases. Trimming cost V 9 bases and J 6 bases; bases outside gene matches: 10. The germline V gene has CDR1 MNHEY and CDR2 SVGAGI. This CDR3 region has 13 residues. For the CDR3, the DNA is TGTGCCAGTAGCAGGGGGAATATGGATGGCTACACCTTC. Its translation: CASSRGNMDGYTF.

The chain recombines TRBV19 with TRBJ1-1, with 9 bases aligning to TRBD1. J was trimmed by 5 bases and V by 7 bases; bases with no gene match: 8. Germline CDR1 LNHDA, CDR2 SQIVND (reference sequence). The CDR3 runs to 14 residues. The CDR3 coding sequence is TGTGCCAGTAATCCGGGACAGGGAAGAACTGAAGCTTTCTTT. Protein sequence: CASNPGQGRTEAFF.

This chain joins TRBV3-1 (or the pseudogene TRBV3-2) and TRBJ2-2; 12 nucleotides agree with TRBD2. The CDR3 is made up of 17 amino acids. Losses at the gene ends were 0 bases for V and 5 bases for J; bases not matched to a gene: 4. The germline V gene encodes CDR1 LGHDT and CDR2 YNNKEL (reference sequence). CDR3 in DNA: TGTGCCAGCAGCCAAGATCTGACTAGCGGGGGTACCGGGGAGCTGTTTTTT. This translates into CASSQDLTSGGTGELFF.

V is TRBV11-2 and J is TRBJ2-6, with 7 bases aligning to TRBD1. V trimming: 2 bases; J trimming: 2 bases; junction bases outside the gene matches: 9. The CDR3 totals 18 residues. Germline V gene data show CDR1 as SGHAT and CDR2 as FQNNGV. CDR3 sequence (DNA): TGTGCCAGCAGCTTAACGGACAGGATAATAACTGGGGCCAACGTCCTGACTTTC. It is translated as CASSLTDRIITGANVLTF.

This rearrangement joins TRBV24-1 to TRBJ2-1; unclear D gene. Germline assignment: CDR1 KGHDR and CDR2 SFDVKD. The CDR3 extends over 12 amino acids. The V end lost 3 bases, the J end lost 7 bases, and 6 bases lay between the germline ends. CDR3 residues: CATSDEANEQFF. The CDR3 DNA sequence: TGTGCCACCAGTGATGAAGCGAATGAGCAGTTCTTC.

The rearrangement uses TRBV2 and TRBJ2-5, with D possibly matching TRBD2 (5 bases). The CDR3 runs to 14 residues. Trimming shortened V by 7 bases and J by 5 bases, and 17 bases separated the two germline ends. Germline assignment: CDR1 SNHLY and CDR2 FYNNEI. DNA for the CDR3: TGTGCCAGCAACCAACTAGACCCCAGGGAGACCCAGTACTTC. Translation: CASNQLDPRETQYF.

The chain recombines TRBV6-6 with TRBJ2-5; TRBD1 is a possible D gene (5 bases). Deletions cut 2 bases from V and 1 base from J, with 5 bases between. The V gene's germline CDR1 is MNHNY and CDR2 SVGAGI (reference sequence). This CDR3 region has 13 residues. CDR3: CASSYRGQETQYF. CDR3 nucleotides: TGTGCCAGCAGTTACAGGGGCCAAGAGACCCAGTACTTC.

The V gene is TRBV21-1, the J gene TRBJ2-7; TRBD2 was called by the table and not checked on the DNA. TRBV21-1 is recorded as a pseudogene. The CDR3 has 15 residues. CDR3 region: CASSIPHHGGYEQYF. CDR3 coding DNA: TGTGCCAGCAGCATCCCCCACCACGGAGGCTACGAGCAGTACTTC.

The V gene is TRBV5-4, the J gene TRBJ1-3; TRBD1 aligns across 8 bases. Germline CDR1 reads SGHNT; CDR2 reads YYREEE (reference sequence). Trimming cost V 4 bases and J 4 bases; bases outside gene matches: 10. There are 16 residues in the CDR3. CDR3 sequence (DNA): TGTGCCAGCAGCGTCAAGGGGACAGGTATCGGAAACACCATATATTTT. Protein product: CASSVKGTGIGNTIYF. The full variable domain, its missing parts supplied by reference TRBV5-4 and TRBJ1-3, is ETGVTQSPTHLIKTRGQQVTLRCSSQSGHNTVSWYQQALGQGPQFIFQYYREEENGRGNFPPRFSGLQFPNYSSELNVNALELDDSALYLCASSVKGTGIGNTIYFGEGSWLTVV.

The CDR3 region is CASSQLAGGSGAQYF. DNA for the CDR3: TGTGCCAGCAGCCAACTAGCGGGGGGTAGTGGGGCCCAGTACTTC. The genes are TRBV11-2 and TRBJ2-5; 12 bases fit TRBD2. The CDR3 length is 15 residues. The junction had 10 bases not matched to a gene; V was cut back by 5 bases and J by 9 bases. Germline CDR1 and CDR2: SGHAT and FQNNGV.

This clone was detected a few times. V gene TRBV2 combines with J gene TRBJ1-5; 11 bases are a match to TRBD1. CDR1 SNHLY and CDR2 FYNNEI come from the germline V gene. V was pared by 6 bases and J by 6 bases, with 10 bases of the junction left unmatched. The CDR3 is 16 amino acids. The CDR3 loop is CASRSGTGGPFQPQHF. CDR3 nucleotides: TGTGCCAGCAGGTCCGGGACAGGGGGACCTTTTCAGCCCCAGCATTTT.